The 9 T cell receptor beta chains reported below all come from one sample, sequenced in a study of blood T cell repertoires in COVID-19 (dated by TCRdb to 2018 to 2021). Libraries were prepared through the immunoSEQ multiplex PCR assay. As stored in TCRdb, this immuneACCESS dataset retains in-frame rearrangements with V and J assigned. A fraction of the clones does not appear; measured against another copy, unresolved V genes explain less than half of the discrepancy, and the remainder lacks a known reason. This sample gives roughly 120,000 clones in total; 75% to 90% of them show up just once. The ten largest account for 7.7% of the sample. The sample was peripheral blood. The receptors were gathered from a human donor in a cohort sampled during active COVID-19.

The chain couples TRBV28 to TRBJ1-5, with D maybe TRBD1 (6 bases). The germline V gene encodes CDR1 MDHEN and CDR2 SYDVKM. CDR3 length: 18 amino acids. The V end was cut by 6 bases, the J end by 2 bases, with 23 bases between. Here the CDR3 DNA reads TGTGCCAGCAGACTAGTTACTGGGGGCCGTGGGGGCAATCAGCCCCAGCATTTT. It yields the protein CASRLVTGGRGGNQPQHF.

The chain recombines TRBV30 with TRBJ2-7, with TRBD2 matching over 10 bases. The CDR3 runs 12 residues. Germline CDR1 is GTSNPN and CDR2 is SVGIG (reference sequence). V lost 7 bases and J lost 2; bases outside the gene matches: 2. Written as DNA, the CDR3 is TGTGCCTATAGCGGGGGGCCCTACGAGCAGTACTTC. Translation: CAYSGGPYEQYF. Variable domain in full (rest from reference TRBV30 and TRBJ2-7): SQTIHQWPATLVQPVGSPLSLECTVEGTSNPNLYWYRQAAGRGLQLLFYSVGIGQISSEVPQNLSASRPQDRQFILSSKKLLLSDSGFYLCAYSGGPYEQYFGPGTRLTVT.

The chain employs TRBV11-2 and TRBJ2-7; 9 nucleotides agree with TRBD2. V shed 5 bases and J 6 bases; nucleotides not matched to a gene: 8. This CDR3 is built from 14 residues. Germline V gene data show CDR1 as SGHAT and CDR2 as FQNNGV. In DNA, the CDR3 is TGTGCCAGCAGCCACGCGGGGGGGCCGGGCGAGCAGTACTTC. Encoded protein: CASSHAGGPGEQYF.

The rearrangement links TRBV6-5 to TRBJ2-7; TRBD2 is a possible D gene (5 bases). The V gene lost 5 bases and the J gene lost 5 bases, with 13 bases spanning the gap. CDR1 is MNHEY and CDR2 is SVGAGI in the germline V gene. This CDR3 contains 13 residues. CDR3 protein: CASSPQRLNEQYF. DNA of the CDR3: TGTGCCAGCAGTCCTCAGCGGTTGAACGAGCAGTACTTC.

In this sample, this clone turned up once. The chain carries TRBV29-1 and TRBJ2-5; no reliable D call. V gave up 4 bases and J gave up 4 bases, with 10 bases separating them. The CDR3 sequence is 12 residues long. In germline, CDR1 is SQVTM, CDR2 ANQGSEA. The CDR3 DNA follows: TGCAGCGTTGTTCCCCTCTCAGAGACCCAGTACTTC. The encoded protein is CSVVPLSETQYF.

The rearrangement joins TRBV9 to TRBJ2-3; D is perhaps TRBD1 (5 bases). CDR1 is SGDLS and CDR2 is YYNGEE in the germline V gene. V was clipped by 2 bases and J by 1 base, with 14 bases between them. This CDR3 is built from 16 residues. Here the CDR3 reads CASSVLPLGGTDTQYF. In DNA form, the CDR3 reads TGTGCCAGCAGCGTCCTTCCGCTAGGGGGCACAGATACGCAGTATTTT.

This sequence joins TRBV3-1 (or the pseudogene TRBV3-2) and TRBJ2-3, with 10 bases that match TRBD2. Germline V gives CDR1 LGHDT, CDR2 YNNKEL (reference sequence). After removal of 6 bases from V and 2 bases from J, the junction contained 11 bases not matched to a gene. The CDR3 is made up of 17 amino acids. CDR3 in DNA: TGTGCCAGCAGTCAAAGCGGGAGGGCCGGGGTCACAGATACGCAGTATTTT. Translating gives CASSQSGRAGVTDTQYF.

The chain links TRBV12-3 or TRBV12-4 to TRBJ1-2, with D perhaps TRBD1 (6 bases). The CDR3 spans 13 residues. With 6 bases removed from V and 8 bases from J, the gap between germline ends came to 16 bases. The CDR3 nucleotides read TGTGCCAGCAGACCCGACAGGTACGGGGGCTACACCTTC. It codes for CASRPDRYGGYTF.

CDR3 DNA sequence: TGTGCCAGCAGCTTTGGGAGCTCCTACAATGAGCAGTTCTTC. Its protein is CASSFGSSYNEQFF. The chain couples TRBV11-3 to TRBJ2-1, with a possible D match to TRBD2 (5 bases). CDR1 and CDR2 from the germline V gene are SGHNT and YENEEA. Trimming left V 3 bases short and J 0 bases short, with 6 bases between. CDR3 length equals 14 residues.